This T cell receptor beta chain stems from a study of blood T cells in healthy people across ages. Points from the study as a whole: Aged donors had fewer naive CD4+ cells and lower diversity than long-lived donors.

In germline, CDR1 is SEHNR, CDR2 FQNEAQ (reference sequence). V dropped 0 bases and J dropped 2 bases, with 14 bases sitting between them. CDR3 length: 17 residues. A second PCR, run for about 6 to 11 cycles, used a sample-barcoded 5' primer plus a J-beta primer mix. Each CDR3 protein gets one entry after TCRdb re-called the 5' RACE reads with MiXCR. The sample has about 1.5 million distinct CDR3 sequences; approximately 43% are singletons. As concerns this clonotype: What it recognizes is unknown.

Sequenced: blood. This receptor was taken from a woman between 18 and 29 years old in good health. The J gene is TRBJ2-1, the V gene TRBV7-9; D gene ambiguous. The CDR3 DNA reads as TGTGCCAGCAGCTTAGCGCGGACCATACTGGCCTACAATGAGCAGTTCTTC. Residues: CASSLARTILAYNEQFF.